This TCR beta chain was recovered during a study of graft-versus-host responses after intestinal transplantation. Background on the study: Transplantation in recipients was multivisceral, liver-intestinal, or isolated intestinal. All of the recipients had induction that used anti-thymocyte globulin, then tacrolimus and steroids for around 3 years.

Using immunoSEQ multiplex PCR, the repertoire was profiled, and TCRdb retains in-frame clones only, with some absent. Of roughly 110,000 clones in the sample, about 92% are singletons; the top ten hold approximately 1.2%. As for this clone: Its antigen is unknown.

The CDR3 runs to 15 residues. Germline V gene data show CDR1 as SNHLY and CDR2 as FYNNEI. The V and J ends lost 8 bases and 7 bases, in that order; junction bases with no gene match: 11. The TCR originated in a human donor who was the organ donor for an intestinal transplant. The material was unstimulated CD8+ T cells sorted from spleen or lymph node cells, obtained before transplant. This chain connects TRBV2 to TRBJ2-1; 10 bases align to TRBD2. The CDR3: CASPPGLAGVNEQFF. For the CDR3, the DNA is TGTGCCAGCCCCCCGGGGCTAGCGGGAGTAAATGAGCAGTTCTTC.